The 13 T cell receptor beta chains below were found in one sample sequenced in a study of T cell responses to AZD1222 COVID-19 vaccine. TCRdb's copy holds only in-frame clones and misses some; the assay was immunoSEQ multiplex PCR. Here the sample spans 90,000 to 150,000 clones, approximately 87% being singletons. The specimen was peripheral blood, collected on day 0 of AZD1222 vaccination. Receptors originate from an adult in good health.

This clone appeared a few times. The CDR3 nucleotides are TGTGCCAGCAGTGTGGCCGATTACCTATTCTTC. Amino acids: CASSVADYLFF. The chain joins TRBV2 to TRBJ2-1; D gene unclear. This CDR3 region has 11 residues. Trimming shortened V by 4 bases and J by 16 bases, and 14 bases separated the two germline ends. Germline V gene sequence: CDR1 SNHLY, CDR2 FYNNEI.

This chain joins TRBV19 and TRBJ1-1; D uncertain. V was pared by 6 bases and J by 0 bases, with 8 bases between. Germline V gene data show CDR1 as LNHDA and CDR2 as SQIVND (reference sequence). CDR3 size: 13 residues. The DNA of the CDR3 is TGTGCCAGTAGCCAAGACGTGAACACTGAAGCTTTCTTT. It yields the protein CASSQDVNTEAFF.

This clone has more than one count but fewer than ten. The chain carries TRBV18 and TRBJ2-1; 11 bases line up with TRBD2. Per germline, CDR1 KGHSH and CDR2 LQKENI. This CDR3 spans 15 amino acids. Trimming cost V 5 bases and J 4 bases; bases outside gene matches: 4. The CDR3 spells CASSKGLADYNEQFF. CDR3 DNA: TGTGCCAGCTCAAAGGGACTAGCGGATTACAATGAGCAGTTCTTC.

This clone has just a few counts. This rearrangement joins TRBV5-6 to TRBJ2-7; 10 bases are shared with TRBD2. Germline V lookup: CDR1 SGHDT, CDR2 YYEEEE. CDR3 length: 15 amino acids. The junction had 3 bases not matched to a gene; V was cut back by 1 base and J by 2 bases. This CDR3 is CASSLSAGGPYEQYF. The CDR3, as DNA: TGTGCCAGCAGCTTGTCAGCGGGAGGGCCCTACGAGCAGTACTTC. The full variable domain, with the rest looked up from reference TRBV5-6 and TRBJ2-7, is DAGVTQSPTHLIKTRGQQVTLRCSPKSGHDTVSWYQQALGQGPQFIFQYYEEEERQRGNFPDRFSGHQFPNYSSELNVNALLLGDSALYLCASSLSAGGPYEQYFGPGTRLTVT.

The rearrangement uses TRBV6-1 and TRBJ1-3; the match to TRBD1 covers 7 bases. After removal of 7 bases from V and 4 bases from J, the junction contained 10 bases not matched to a gene. The germline V gene has CDR1 MNHNS and CDR2 SASEGT. The CDR3 extends over 15 amino acids. CDR3 loop: CASIPGQAAGNTIYF. The CDR3 bases are TGTGCCAGCATTCCCGGACAGGCAGCCGGAAACACCATATATTTT.

The rearrangement links TRBV3-1 (or the pseudogene TRBV3-2) to TRBJ2-1; the D is unclear. This CDR3 contains 15 residues. Germline V CDR1 and CDR2: LGHDT, YNNKEL (reference sequence). Between the trimmed V and J ends, which lost 1 base and 1 base, there was a span of 8 bases. CDR3 sequence: CASSQAAGSYNEQFF. CDR3 sequence (DNA): TGTGCCAGCAGCCAAGCGGCAGGATCCTACAATGAGCAGTTCTTC.

This clone was counted a single time. The chain carries TRBV2 and TRBJ1-4; the D gene is possibly TRBD1 (5 bases). V gave up 2 bases and J gave up 8 bases, with 12 bases separating them. Germline values: CDR1 SNHLY, CDR2 FYNNEI. The CDR3 covers 14 residues. The CDR3 is CASSERRTSEKLFF. As DNA, the CDR3 is TGTGCCAGCAGTGAACGAAGGACATCGGAAAAACTGTTTTTT. Full variable domain (remainder filled in from reference TRBV2 and TRBJ1-4): EPEVTQTPSHQVTQMGQEVILRCVPISNHLYFYWYRQILGQKVEFLVSFYNNEISEKSEIFDDQFSVERPDGSNFTLKIRSTKLEDSAMYFCASSERRTSEKLFFGSGTQLSVL.

The rearrangement joins TRBV2 to TRBJ2-3; no firm D call. Trimming stripped 4 bases from V and 4 bases from J, with 9 bases between. CDR1 is SNHLY and CDR2 is FYNNEI in the germline V gene. The CDR3 runs 13 residues. DNA of the CDR3: TGTGCCAGCAGTGCAAACAGCGCAGATACGCAGTATTTT. Its protein is CASSANSADTQYF.

This sequence joins TRBV6-1 and TRBJ2-1; D is perhaps TRBD1 (5 bases). The germline gives CDR1 MNHNS, CDR2 SASEGT. This CDR3 has 13 residues. Deletions cut 0 bases from V and 15 bases from J, with 15 bases between. The CDR3 spells CASSEADTFRPFF. In DNA, the CDR3 is TGTGCCAGCAGTGAAGCGGACACCTTTAGACCGTTCTTC.

This chain connects TRBV6-1 to TRBJ2-1; 7 positions agree with TRBD2. Germline CDR1 MNHNS, CDR2 SASEGT. The V segment lost 0 bases and the J segment 4 bases; nucleotides outside the gene matches: 15. This CDR3 contains 19 residues. The CDR3 sequence is CASSEAGSGAAGLYNEQFF. In DNA, the CDR3 is TGTGCCAGCAGTGAAGCTGGCAGCGGGGCAGCTGGGTTGTACAATGAGCAGTTCTTC.

J is TRBJ2-1 and V is TRBV11-1; TRBD2 matches at 9 bases. The trim removed 1 base at V and 7 bases at J, leaving 8 bases unmatched. Per germline, CDR1 SGHAT and CDR2 FQDESV (reference sequence). This CDR3 has 16 amino acids. CDR3 amino acids: CASSLVSGSPFNEQFF. The CDR3 region has the DNA TGTGCCAGCAGCTTAGTTAGCGGGAGTCCCTTTAATGAGCAGTTCTTC.

CDR3 in amino acids: CASSLAGVNQPQHF. Here the CDR3 DNA reads TGTGCCAGCAGCTTGGCAGGGGTCAATCAGCCCCAGCATTTT. This chain uses TRBV5-4 with TRBJ1-5, with D tentatively TRBD1 (6 bases). The CDR3 runs 14 residues. V lost 0 bases to trimming and J lost 3 bases, with 7 bases between them. Per the germline V gene, CDR1 is SGHNT and CDR2 is YYREEE (reference sequence).

The chain combines TRBV6-5 with TRBJ1-5; 7 bases align to TRBD1. Trimming at V came to 6 bases and at J to 3 bases, leaving 8 bases not matched to a gene. The CDR3 is made up of 15 amino acids. Germline CDR1 is MNHEY and CDR2 is SVGAGI. The CDR3, as DNA: TGTGCCAGCAGCGTTACACAGGGGAACAATCAGCCCCAGCATTTT. Amino acids: CASSVTQGNNQPQHF.